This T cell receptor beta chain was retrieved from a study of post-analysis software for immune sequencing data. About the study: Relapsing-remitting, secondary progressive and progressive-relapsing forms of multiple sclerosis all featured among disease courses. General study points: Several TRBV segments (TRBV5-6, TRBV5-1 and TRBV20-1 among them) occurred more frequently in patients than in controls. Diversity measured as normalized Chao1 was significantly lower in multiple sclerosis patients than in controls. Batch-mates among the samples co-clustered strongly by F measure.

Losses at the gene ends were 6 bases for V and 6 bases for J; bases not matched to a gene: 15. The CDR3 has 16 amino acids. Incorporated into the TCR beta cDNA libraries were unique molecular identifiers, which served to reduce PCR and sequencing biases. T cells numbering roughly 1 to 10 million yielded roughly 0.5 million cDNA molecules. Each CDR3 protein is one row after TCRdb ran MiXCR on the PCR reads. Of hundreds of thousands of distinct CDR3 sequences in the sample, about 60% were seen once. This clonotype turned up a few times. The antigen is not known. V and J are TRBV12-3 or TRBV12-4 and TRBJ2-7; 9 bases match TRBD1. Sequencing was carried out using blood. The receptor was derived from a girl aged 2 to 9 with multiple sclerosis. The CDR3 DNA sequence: TGTGCCAGCAGGTATCGACAGGGGGGTTCCAAGGCCGAGCAGTACTTC. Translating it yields CASRYRQGGSKAEQYF.